This T cell receptor (beta chain) was captured by sequencing in a study of blood T cell repertoires in COVID-19. Study-level information: The cDNA or gDNA used as material had been derived from T cells, B-cell-depleted T cells, or PBMCs.

Original methodology: From reference gene primer amplification, estimates of nucleated cell counts were derived. The assay was immunoSEQ multiplex PCR, and TCRdb's table has in-frame clones only and misses some. Clone size and V and J calls were adopted from that table, with D and trimming inferred from the DNA. The table has tens of thousands of clones, 70% to 90% seen once. V dropped 1 base and J dropped 2 bases, with 10 bases sitting between them. The germline V gene encodes CDR1 SGHRS and CDR2 YFSETQ. The CDR3 is 15 residues long. The receptor was isolated from a woman in her 70s with acute or convalescent COVID-19. The chain joins TRBV5-1 to TRBJ2-1, with D uncertain. Sample: peripheral blood. CDR3 residues: CASSLTAVTYNEQFF. The CDR3 region has the DNA TGCGCCAGCAGCTTGACAGCCGTCACCTACAATGAGCAGTTCTTC.